This T cell receptor (beta chain) appears in the sequencing data of a study of tumor and adjacent non-tumor tissue in lung cancer. Germline V gene data show CDR1 as SGHAT and CDR2 as FQNNGV. This CDR3 region has 17 residues. Three rounds of nested PCR, following a modified ARM-PCR protocol, produced the TCRbeta library. One entry per CDR3 protein results from TCRdb running MiXCR on the multiplex PCR reads. The top ten hold 20% to 25% of the sample, which has tens of thousands of distinct CDR3 sequences, just under 60% seen once. Findings of the study overall: Shorter survival was associated with higher TCR diversity in tumors. In normal lung, the top 100 clones were significantly more dominant than in tumor. Compared with tumor, normal lung showed significantly lower TCR diversity.

A single count supports this clonotype. Its specificity is not known. Compared with germline, one end of the junction differs, possibly owing to a read error. The template was RNA from unsorted bulk tissue. The chain is built from TRBV11-2 and TRBJ2-1; 8 nucleotides agree with TRBD2. This TCR was recovered from a man in his fifties with non-small cell lung cancer. The sequenced sample was lung tumor tissue. CDR3 DNA: TGTGCCAACAGCCGAACCGGGACTAGAGGTTCTTACGATGAGCGGTTCTTC. Translation gives CANSRTGTRGSYDERFF.